The clone carrying this TCR beta chain was recorded many times. Its antigen is still unknown. Amplified TCR beta CDR3 regions derived from RNA transcripts. Carried out on the TCR CDR3, a first-round RT-PCR used the HTBI primer set. MiXCR, run by TCRdb on the multiplex PCR reads, gives a single entry per CDR3 protein. The table shows 550,000 to 600,000 distinct CDR3 sequences, with approximately 14% occurring only once. This sample stems from a study of T cells in Graves' hyperthyroidism and ophthalmopathy. The study's findings and limits: Blood also contained most expanded thyroid clonotypes above 0.001. From stable hyperthyroidism, ophthalmopathy was set apart by a 13 V-J model.

Ophthalmopathy patients showed a Clinical Activity Score of at least 3, NOSPECS grade of at least 4 and duration under 3 months. Patients with uncontrolled infections, other autoimmune diseases, pregnancy or lactation were excluded. Trimming took 7 bases from V and 1 from J, leaving 14 bases between them. The CDR3 has 15 amino acids. Germline CDR1 MDHEN, CDR2 SYDVKM. Sequencing used blood. The chain couples TRBV28 to TRBJ1-5, with D possibly matching TRBD1 (5 bases). This clonotype originated in a woman in her late teens or twenties with Graves' ophthalmopathy. The CDR3 is CASTIQQASNQPQHF. The CDR3 nucleotides are TGTGCCAGCACCATCCAACAGGCGAGCAATCAGCCCCAGCATTTT.